The text below deals with one T cell receptor beta chain. Clones were read by immunoSEQ multiplex PCR, and TCRdb kept only the in-frame ones, dropping some. Of about 660,000 clones listed, approximately 87% are singletons. The data originate from a study of shared T cell receptors in the human thymus. CDR1 and CDR2 (germline): MNHNY, SVGAGI (reference sequence). The CDR3 consists of 16 residues. V gave up 8 bases and J gave up 0 bases, with 17 bases separating them. These records were also assigned to another study, of human thymus T cells. Turning to that study: Unrelated people showed highly overlapping thymic repertoires, related research reported.

The sequence was collected from a boy in the first two years of life with a congenital heart defect. V is TRBV6-6 and J is TRBJ2-4; D ambiguous. The sequencing sample was made of thymocytes. The CDR3 spells CASARGGDVAKNIQYF. The CDR3 coding sequence is TGTGCCAGCGCCAGAGGTGGCGACGTAGCCAAAAACATTCAGTACTTC.